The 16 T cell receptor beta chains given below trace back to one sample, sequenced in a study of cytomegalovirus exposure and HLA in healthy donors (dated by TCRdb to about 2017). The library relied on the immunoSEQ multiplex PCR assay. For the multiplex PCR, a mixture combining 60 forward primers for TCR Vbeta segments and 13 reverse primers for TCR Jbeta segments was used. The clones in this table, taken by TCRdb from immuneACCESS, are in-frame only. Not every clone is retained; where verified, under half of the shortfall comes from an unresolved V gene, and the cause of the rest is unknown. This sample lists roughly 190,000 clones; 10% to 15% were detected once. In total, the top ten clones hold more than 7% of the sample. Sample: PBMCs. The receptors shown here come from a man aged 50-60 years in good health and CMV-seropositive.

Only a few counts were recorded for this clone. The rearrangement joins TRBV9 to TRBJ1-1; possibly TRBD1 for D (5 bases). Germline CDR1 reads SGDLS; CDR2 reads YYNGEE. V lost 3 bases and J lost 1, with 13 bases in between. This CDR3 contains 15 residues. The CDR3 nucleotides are TGTGCCAGCAGCGCCAGGGAAAATACGAACACTGAAGCTTTCTTT. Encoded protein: CASSARENTNTEAFF.

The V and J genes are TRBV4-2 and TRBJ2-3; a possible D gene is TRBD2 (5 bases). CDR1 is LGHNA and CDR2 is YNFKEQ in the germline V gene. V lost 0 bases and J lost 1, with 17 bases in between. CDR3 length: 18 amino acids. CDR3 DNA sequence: TGTGCCAGCAGCCAAGATTCGTCCGGGCTAGCTGGCACAGATACGCAGTATTTT. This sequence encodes CASSQDSSGLAGTDTQYF.

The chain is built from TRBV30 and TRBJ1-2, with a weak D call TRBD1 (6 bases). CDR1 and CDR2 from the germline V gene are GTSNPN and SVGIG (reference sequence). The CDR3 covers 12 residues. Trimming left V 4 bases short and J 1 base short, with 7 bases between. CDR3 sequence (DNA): TGTGCCTGGACAGGGGTTAACTATGGCTACACCTTC. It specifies CAWTGVNYGYTF.

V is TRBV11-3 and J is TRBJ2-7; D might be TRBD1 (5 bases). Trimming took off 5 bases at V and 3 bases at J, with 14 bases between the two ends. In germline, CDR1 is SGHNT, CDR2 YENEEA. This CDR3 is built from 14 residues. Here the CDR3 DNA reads TGTGCCAGCAGCGCCCAAGAAGGGGTCTACGAGCAGTACTTC. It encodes CASSAQEGVYEQYF.

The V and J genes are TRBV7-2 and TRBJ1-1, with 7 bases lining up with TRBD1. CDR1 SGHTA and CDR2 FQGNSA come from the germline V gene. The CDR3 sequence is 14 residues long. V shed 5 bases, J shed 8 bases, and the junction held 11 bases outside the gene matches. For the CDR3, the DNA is TGTGCCAGCAGCCAGGGGGGACATCCTCCAGAAGCTTTCTTT. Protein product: CASSQGGHPPEAFF. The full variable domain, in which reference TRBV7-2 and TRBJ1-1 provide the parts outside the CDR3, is GAGVSQSPSNKVTEKGKDVELRCDPISGHTALYWYRQSLGQGLEFLIYFQGNSAPDKSGLPSDRFSAERTGGSVSTLTIQRTQQEDSAVYLCASSQGGHPPEAFFGQGTRLTVV.

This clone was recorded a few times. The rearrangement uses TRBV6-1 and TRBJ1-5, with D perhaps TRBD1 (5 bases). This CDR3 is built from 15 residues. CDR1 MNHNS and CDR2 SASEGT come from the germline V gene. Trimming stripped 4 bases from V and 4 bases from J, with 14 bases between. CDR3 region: CASSVGRAGNQPQHF. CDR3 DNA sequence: TGTGCCAGCAGTGTGGGTAGGGCAGGGAATCAGCCCCAGCATTTT.

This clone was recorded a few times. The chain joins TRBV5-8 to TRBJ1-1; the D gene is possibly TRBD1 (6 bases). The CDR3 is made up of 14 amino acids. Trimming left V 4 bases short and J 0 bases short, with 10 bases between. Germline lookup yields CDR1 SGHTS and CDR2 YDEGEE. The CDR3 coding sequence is TGTGCCAGCAGCCCGGACAGTTTGAACACTGAAGCTTTCTTT. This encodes CASSPDSLNTEAFF.

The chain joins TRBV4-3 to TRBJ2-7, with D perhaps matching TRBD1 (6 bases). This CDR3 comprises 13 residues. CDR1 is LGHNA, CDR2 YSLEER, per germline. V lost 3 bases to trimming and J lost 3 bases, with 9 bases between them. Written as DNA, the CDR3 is TGCGCCAGCAGCCAGGAACAGGGCTACGAGCAGTACTTC. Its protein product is CASSQEQGYEQYF.

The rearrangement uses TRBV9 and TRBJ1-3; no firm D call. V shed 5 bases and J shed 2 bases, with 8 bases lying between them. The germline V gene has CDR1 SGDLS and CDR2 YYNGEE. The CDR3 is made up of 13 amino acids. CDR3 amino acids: CASSLKAGNTIYF. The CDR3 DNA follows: TGTGCCAGCAGTCTAAAAGCTGGAAACACCATATATTTT.

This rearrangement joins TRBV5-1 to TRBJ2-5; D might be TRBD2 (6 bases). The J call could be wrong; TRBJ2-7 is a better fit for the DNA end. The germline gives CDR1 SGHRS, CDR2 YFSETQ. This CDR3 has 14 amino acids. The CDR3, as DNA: TGCGCCAGCAGCATACCGGGAGAACCTCTCGAGCAGTACTTC. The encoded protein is CASSIPGEPLEQYF.

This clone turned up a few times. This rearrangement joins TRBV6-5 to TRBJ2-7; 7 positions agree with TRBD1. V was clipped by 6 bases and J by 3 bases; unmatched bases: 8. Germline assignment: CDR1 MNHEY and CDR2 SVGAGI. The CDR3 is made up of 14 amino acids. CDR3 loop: CASRVDRANYEQYF. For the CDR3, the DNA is TGTGCCAGCAGGGTAGACAGGGCGAACTACGAGCAGTACTTC.

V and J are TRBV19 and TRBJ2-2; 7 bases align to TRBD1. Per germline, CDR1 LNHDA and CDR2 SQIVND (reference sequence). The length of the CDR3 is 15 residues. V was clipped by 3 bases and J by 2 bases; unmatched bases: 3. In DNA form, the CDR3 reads TGTGCCAGTAGTATTGGGACAGAAAACACCGGGGAGCTGTTTTTT. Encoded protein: CASSIGTENTGELFF.

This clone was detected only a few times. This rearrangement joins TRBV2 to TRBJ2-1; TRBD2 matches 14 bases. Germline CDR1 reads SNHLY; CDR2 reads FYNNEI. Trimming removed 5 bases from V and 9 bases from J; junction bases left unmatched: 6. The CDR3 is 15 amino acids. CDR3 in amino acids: CASSPTSGGAGEQFF. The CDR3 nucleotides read TGTGCCAGCAGTCCGACTAGCGGGGGGGCAGGTGAGCAGTTCTTC.

CDR3: CASSLKELSPLHF. The CDR3 DNA is TGTGCCAGCAGCTTAAAAGAGCTTTCACCCCTCCACTTT. This chain uses TRBV7-3 with TRBJ1-6; D not certain. The germline CDR1 and CDR2 sequences are SGHTA and FQGTGA. This CDR3 region has 13 residues. Trimming pared 1 base from V and 9 bases from J, leaving 7 bases between.

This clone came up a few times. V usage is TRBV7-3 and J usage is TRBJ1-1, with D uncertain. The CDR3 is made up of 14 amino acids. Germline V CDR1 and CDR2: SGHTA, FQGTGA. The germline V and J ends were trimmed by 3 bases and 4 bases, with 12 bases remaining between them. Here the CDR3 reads CASSFGGRATEAFF. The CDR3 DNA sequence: TGTGCCAGCAGCTTCGGCGGGAGAGCCACTGAAGCTTTCTTT.

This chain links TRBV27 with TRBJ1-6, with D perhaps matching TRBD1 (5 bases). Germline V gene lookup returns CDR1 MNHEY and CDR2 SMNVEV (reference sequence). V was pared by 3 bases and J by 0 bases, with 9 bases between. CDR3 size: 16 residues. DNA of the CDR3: TGTGCCAGCAGTTTGGAGGGGAGCTCCTATAATTCACCCCTCCACTTT. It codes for CASSLEGSSYNSPLHF.